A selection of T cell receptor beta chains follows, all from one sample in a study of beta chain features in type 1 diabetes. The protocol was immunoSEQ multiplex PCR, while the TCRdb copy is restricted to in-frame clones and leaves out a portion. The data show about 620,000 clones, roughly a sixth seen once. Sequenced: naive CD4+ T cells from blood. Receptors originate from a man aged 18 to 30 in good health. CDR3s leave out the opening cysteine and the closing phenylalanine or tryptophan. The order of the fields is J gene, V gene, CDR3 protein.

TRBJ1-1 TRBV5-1 ASSLEGGGEAF
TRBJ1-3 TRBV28 ASNGTPTWNTIY
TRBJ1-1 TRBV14 ASRPAGPNTEAF
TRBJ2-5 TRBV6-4 ASSESSQETQY
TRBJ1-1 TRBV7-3 ASSRSVNLNTEAF
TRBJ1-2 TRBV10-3 AISEDAGSNYGYT
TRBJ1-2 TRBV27 ASSTKDRGGYT
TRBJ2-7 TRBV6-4 ASSDSREAAEAYEQY
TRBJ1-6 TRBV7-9 ASSGRTVSNSPLH
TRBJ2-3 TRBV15 ATSSFPGTGRADTQY
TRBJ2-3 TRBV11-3 ASSSGGTDTQY
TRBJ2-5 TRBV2 ASMWRQGGQETQY
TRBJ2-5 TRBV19 ASSSRGQETQY
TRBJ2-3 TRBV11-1 ASSSGTKDTQY
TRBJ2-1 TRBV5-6 ASLGFSSYNEQF
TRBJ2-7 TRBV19 ASSRTQGIGGYEQY
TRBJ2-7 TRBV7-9 ASSHGTGVSYEQY
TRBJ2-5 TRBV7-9 ASTPWGGAVLGTQY
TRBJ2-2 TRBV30 AWSVRRELF
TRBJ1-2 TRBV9 ASSVRNYGYT
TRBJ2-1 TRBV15 ATSGLRGGLTSGSHNEQF
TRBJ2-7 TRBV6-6 ASSYSPGQGYEQY
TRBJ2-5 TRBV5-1 ASSAGTSSETQY
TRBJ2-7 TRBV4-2 ASSQDGEGWTYEQY
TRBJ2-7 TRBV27 ASSTSGREPREQY
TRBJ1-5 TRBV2 ASSEGRVGNQPQH
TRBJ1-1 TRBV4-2 ASTLRQGEAF
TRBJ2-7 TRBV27 ASSRAGGPLEQY
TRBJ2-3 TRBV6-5 ASSYSRRPGDTQY
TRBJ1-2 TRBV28 ASSPSNYGYT
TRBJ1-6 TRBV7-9 ASSFETESSPLH
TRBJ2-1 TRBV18 ASSPILGRPANNEQF